This TCR beta chain came from a study of blood T cell repertoires in COVID-19. About the study: Whether acute or convalescent, the COVID-19 samples came from the United States, Italy and Spain.

Participants' own reports of clinical history determined their cohort assignment. The V end was cut by 4 bases, the J end by 5 bases, with 26 bases between. The CDR3 sequence is 17 residues long. Germline-derived CDR1 and CDR2 are GTSNPN and SVGIG (reference sequence). Generated by immunoSEQ multiplex PCR, the TCRdb table keeps only in-frame clones and is missing some. The repertoire holds roughly 420,000 clones, with over 75% as singletons. This chain connects TRBV30 to TRBJ1-2, with a tentative D call TRBD1 (6 bases). The origin of this receptor is a woman aged 25 to 45 with acute COVID-19. The sequencing sample was made of PBMCs or T cells enriched from blood (not recorded which). The CDR3 is CAWTWSRKAIGTYGYTF. The CDR3 DNA reads as TGTGCCTGGACATGGTCGAGAAAGGCTATTGGGACATATGGCTACACCTTC.